This TCR beta chain was documented in a study of blood T cells in healthy people across ages. Study-level points and caveats: Aged donors had fewer naive CD4+ cells and lower diversity than long-lived donors.

Germline CDR1 is MGHRA and CDR2 is YSYEKL. V lost 1 base to trimming and J lost 11 bases; unmatched junction nucleotides: 5. CDR3 length: 14 residues. In this sample, this clonotype turned up a few times. Its antigen is unknown. For the second PCR, which ran for about 6 to 11 cycles, a sample-barcoded 5' primer and a J-beta primer mix were used. At least 3 million CDR3-containing paired-end reads were obtained per sample. MiXCR, applied by TCRdb to the 5' RACE reads, yields one record per CDR3 protein. The top ten hold 7.9% of the sample, which has about 1,500,000 distinct CDR3 sequences, about 43% seen once.

The origin of this receptor is a woman younger than 30 in good health. The chain has TRBV4-1 and TRBJ1-2; 12 positions agree with TRBD1. Sequencing used blood. The DNA of the CDR3 is TGCGCCAGCAGCCAAGGGGACAGGGGGCTGGTGTACACCTTC. Protein product: CASSQGDRGLVYTF.